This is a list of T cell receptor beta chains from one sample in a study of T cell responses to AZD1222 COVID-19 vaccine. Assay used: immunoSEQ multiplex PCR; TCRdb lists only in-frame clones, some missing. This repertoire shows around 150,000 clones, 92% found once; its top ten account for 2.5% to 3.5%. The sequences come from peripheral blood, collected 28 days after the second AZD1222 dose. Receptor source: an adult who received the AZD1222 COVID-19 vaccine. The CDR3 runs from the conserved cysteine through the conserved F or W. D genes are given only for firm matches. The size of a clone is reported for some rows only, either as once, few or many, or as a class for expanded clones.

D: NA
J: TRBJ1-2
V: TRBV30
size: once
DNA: TGTGCCTGGAGTGTAAAGCAGGGCCTTGGCTACACCTTC
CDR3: CAWSVKQGLGYTF

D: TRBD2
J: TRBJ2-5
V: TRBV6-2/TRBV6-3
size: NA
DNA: TGTGCCAGCAGTTACGGGCTAGCGGGACGGGAGGAGACCCAGTACTTC
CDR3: CASSYGLAGREETQYF

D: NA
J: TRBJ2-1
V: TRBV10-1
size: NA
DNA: TGCGCCAGCAGTGAAGAGGGCCTGGGGGTCCATGAGCAGTTCTTC
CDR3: CASSEEGLGVHEQFF

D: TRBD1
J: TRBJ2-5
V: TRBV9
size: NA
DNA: TGTGCCAGCAGCGCGACAGGGGGAGAGACCCAGTACTTC
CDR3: CASSATGGETQYF

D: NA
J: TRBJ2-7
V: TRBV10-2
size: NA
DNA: TGCGCCAGCAGTGAACTAGTCGAGCAGTACTTC
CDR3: CASSELVEQYF

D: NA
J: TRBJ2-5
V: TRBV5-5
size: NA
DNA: TGTGCCAGCAGCGCCTTCCCGGAGACCCAGTACTTC
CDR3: CASSAFPETQYF

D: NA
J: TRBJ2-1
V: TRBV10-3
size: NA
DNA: TGTGCCGTCTCAGGGGATTGGGACAATGAGCAGTTCTTC
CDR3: CAVSGDWDNEQFF

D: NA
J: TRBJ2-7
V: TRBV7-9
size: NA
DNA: TGTGCCAGCAGCTTAGTCCCTGACTCCTACGAGCAGTACTTC
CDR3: CASSLVPDSYEQYF

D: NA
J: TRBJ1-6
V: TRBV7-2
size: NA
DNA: TGTGCCAGCAGCTTAGGGCTGGTGGAGGAAAGATATTCACCCCTCCACTTT
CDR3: CASSLGLVEERYSPLHF

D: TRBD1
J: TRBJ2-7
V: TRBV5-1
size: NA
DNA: TGCGCCAGCAGCTTGGGACAGGGGGCCCCAAACTACGAGCAGTACTTC
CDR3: CASSLGQGAPNYEQYF

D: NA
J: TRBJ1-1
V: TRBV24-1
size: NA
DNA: TGTGCCACCAGTGATTTCCGAGCTTTCTTT
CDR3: CATSDFRAFF

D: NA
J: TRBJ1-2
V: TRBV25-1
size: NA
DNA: TGTGCCAGCAGTGTTTTCTCTGGCTACACCTTC
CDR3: CASSVFSGYTF

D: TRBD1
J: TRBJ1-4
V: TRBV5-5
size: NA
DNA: TGTGCCAGCAGCCCCGACAGGGGGTCGGGTGAAAAACTGTTTTTT
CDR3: CASSPDRGSGEKLFF

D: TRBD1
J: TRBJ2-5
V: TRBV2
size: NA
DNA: TGTGCCAGCAGCTCCAAGCGGACAGGGGGCCCAAGTCATGAGACCCAGTACTTC
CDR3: CASSSKRTGGPSHETQYF

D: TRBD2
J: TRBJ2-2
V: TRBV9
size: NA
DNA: TGTGCCAGCAGCGGACTAGCGGGAGAGCCGAACACCGGGGAGCTGTTTTTT
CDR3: CASSGLAGEPNTGELFF

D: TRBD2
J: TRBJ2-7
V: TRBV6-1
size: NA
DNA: TGTGCCAGCAGTGACCCCGGGGGGGAACCCTACGAGCAGTACTTC
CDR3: CASSDPGGEPYEQYF

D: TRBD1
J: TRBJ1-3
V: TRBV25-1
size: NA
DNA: TGTGCCAGCAGTGAACCAGGGGGATTTGGAAACACCATATATTTT
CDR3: CASSEPGGFGNTIYF

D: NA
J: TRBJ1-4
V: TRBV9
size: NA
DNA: TGTGCCAGCAGCCTGACCGGGAGTAATGAAAAACTGTTTTTT
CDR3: CASSLTGSNEKLFF

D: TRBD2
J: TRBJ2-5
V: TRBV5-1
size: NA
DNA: TGCGCCAGCAGCGCGGGAGGTCCCCCCTCCGAGACCCAGTACTTC
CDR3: CASSAGGPPSETQYF

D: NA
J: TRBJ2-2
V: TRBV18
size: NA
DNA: TGTGCCAGCTCACCAATTACGCAGAACACCGGGGAGCTGTTTTTT
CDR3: CASSPITQNTGELFF

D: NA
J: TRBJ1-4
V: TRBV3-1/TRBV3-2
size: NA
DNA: TGTGCCAGCAGAAGTACAGGAGGTGCAACTAATGAAAAACTGTTTTTT
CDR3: CASRSTGGATNEKLFF

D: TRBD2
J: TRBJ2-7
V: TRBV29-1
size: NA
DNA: TGCAGCGTTACTCTAGCGGGCGAGCAGTACTTC
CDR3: CSVTLAGEQYF

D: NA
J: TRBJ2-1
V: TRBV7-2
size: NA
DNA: TGTGCCAGCAGCTTATTTCGCGGGACGGACAATGAGCAGTTCTTC
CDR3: CASSLFRGTDNEQFF

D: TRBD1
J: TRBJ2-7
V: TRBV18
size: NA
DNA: TGTGCCAGCTCACCAAGTACCGGGACAGGGGTCGAGCAGTACTTC
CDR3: CASSPSTGTGVEQYF

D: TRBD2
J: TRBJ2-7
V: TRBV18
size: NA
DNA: TGTGCCAGCTCACAAATAGACGGGGGGGACGAGCAGTACTTC
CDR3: CASSQIDGGDEQYF

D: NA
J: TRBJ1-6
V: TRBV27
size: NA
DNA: TGTGCCAGCAGTTCCCAGTATAATTCACCCCTCCACTTT
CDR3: CASSSQYNSPLHF

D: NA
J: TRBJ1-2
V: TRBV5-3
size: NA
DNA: TGTGCCAGAAGCCCGGACCCCGAAGATGGCTACACCTTC
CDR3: CARSPDPEDGYTF